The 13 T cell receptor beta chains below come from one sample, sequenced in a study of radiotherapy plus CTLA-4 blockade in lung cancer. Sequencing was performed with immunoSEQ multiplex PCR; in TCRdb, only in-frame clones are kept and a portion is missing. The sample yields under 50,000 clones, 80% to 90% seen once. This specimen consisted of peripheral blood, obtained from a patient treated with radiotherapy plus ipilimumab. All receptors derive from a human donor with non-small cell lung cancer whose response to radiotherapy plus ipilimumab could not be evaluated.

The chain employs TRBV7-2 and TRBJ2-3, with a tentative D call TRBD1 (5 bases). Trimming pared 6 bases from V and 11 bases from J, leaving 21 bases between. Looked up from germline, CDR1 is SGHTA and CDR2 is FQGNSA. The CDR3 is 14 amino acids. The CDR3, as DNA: TGTGCCAGCAGGCCCCAGGCCTTCCAGGGTATGCAGTATTTT. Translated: CASRPQAFQGMQYF.

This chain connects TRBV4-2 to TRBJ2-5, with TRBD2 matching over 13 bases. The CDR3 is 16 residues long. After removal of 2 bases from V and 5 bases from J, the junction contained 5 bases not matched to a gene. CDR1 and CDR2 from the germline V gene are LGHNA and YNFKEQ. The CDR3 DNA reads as TGTGCCAGCAGCCAAATCGGGACTAGCGGGACGGAGACCCAGTACTTC. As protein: CASSQIGTSGTETQYF.

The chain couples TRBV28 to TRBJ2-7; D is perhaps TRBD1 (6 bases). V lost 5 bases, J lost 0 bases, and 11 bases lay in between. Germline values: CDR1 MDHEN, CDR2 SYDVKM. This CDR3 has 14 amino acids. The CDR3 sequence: CASSPPTGSYEQYF. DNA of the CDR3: TGTGCCAGCAGTCCCCCGACAGGCTCCTACGAGCAGTACTTC.

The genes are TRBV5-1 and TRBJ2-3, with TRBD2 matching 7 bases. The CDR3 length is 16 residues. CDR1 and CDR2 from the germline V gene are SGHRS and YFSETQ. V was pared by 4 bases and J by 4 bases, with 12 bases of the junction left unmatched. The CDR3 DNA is TGCGCCAGCAGCCGACCCGGGACTACGGATCCAGATACGCAGTATTTT. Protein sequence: CASSRPGTTDPDTQYF.

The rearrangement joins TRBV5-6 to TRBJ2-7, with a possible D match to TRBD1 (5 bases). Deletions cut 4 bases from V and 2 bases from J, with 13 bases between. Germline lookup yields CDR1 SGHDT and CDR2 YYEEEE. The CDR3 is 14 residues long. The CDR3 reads CASSLQGAAYEQYF. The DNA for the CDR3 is TGTGCCAGCAGCCTTCAAGGGGCCGCCTACGAGCAGTACTTC. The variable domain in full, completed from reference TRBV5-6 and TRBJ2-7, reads DAGVTQSPTHLIKTRGQQVTLRCSPKSGHDTVSWYQQALGQGPQFIFQYYEEEERQRGNFPDRFSGHQFPNYSSELNVNALLLGDSALYLCASSLQGAAYEQYFGPGTRLTVT.

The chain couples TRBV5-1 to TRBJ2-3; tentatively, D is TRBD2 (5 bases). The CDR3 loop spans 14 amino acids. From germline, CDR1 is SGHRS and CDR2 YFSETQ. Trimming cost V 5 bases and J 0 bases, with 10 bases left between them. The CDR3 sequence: CASRRDTSTDTQYF. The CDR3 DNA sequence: TGCGCCAGCAGGAGGGATACTAGCACAGATACGCAGTATTTT.

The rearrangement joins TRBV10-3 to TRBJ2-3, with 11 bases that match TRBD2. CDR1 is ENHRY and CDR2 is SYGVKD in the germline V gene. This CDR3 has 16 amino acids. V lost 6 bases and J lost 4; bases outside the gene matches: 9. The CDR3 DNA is TGTGCCATCAGGTCCCTAGCGGGAGGAGGCGCAGATACGCAGTATTTT. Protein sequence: CAIRSLAGGGADTQYF.

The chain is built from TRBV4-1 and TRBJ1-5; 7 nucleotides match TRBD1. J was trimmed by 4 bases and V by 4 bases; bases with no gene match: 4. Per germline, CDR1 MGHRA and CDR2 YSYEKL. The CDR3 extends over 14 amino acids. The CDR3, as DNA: TGCGCCAGCAGCCGGGACAGTCTTAATCAGCCCCAGCATTTT. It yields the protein CASSRDSLNQPQHF.

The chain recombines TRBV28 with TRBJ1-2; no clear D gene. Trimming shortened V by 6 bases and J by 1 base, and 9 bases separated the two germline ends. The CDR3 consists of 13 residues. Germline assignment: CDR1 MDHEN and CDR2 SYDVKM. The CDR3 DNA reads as TGTGCCAGCAGCGTCACCTATAACTATGGCTACACCTTC. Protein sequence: CASSVTYNYGYTF.

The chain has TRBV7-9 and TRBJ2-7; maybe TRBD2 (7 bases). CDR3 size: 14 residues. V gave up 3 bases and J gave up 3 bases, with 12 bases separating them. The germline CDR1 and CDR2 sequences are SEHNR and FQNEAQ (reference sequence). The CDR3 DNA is TGTGCCAGCAGCTTCGGGGGGCAGAACTACGAGCAGTACTTC. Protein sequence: CASSFGGQNYEQYF. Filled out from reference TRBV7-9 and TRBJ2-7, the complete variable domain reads DTGVSQNPRHKITKRGQNVTFRCDPISEHNRLYWYRQTLGQGPEFLTYFQNEAQLEKSRLLSDRFSAERPKGSFSTLEIQRTEQGDSAMYLCASSFGGQNYEQYFGPGTRLTVT.

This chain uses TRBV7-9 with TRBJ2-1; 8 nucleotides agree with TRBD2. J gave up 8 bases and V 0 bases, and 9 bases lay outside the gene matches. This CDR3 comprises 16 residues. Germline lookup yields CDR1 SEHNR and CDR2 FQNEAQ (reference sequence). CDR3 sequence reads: CASSLAALAGDDEQFF. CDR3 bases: TGTGCCAGCAGCTTAGCTGCGCTAGCGGGTGATGATGAGCAGTTCTTC.

The CDR3 DNA sequence: TGTGCCAGCAGCCAAGCGCTAGGATCCACCGGGGAGCTGTTTTTT. It is translated as CASSQALGSTGELFF. The rearrangement joins TRBV4-2 to TRBJ2-2, with unresolved D. The CDR3 has 15 amino acids. Germline values: CDR1 LGHNA, CDR2 YNFKEQ. Trimming removed 1 base from V and 4 bases from J, with 10 bases in between.

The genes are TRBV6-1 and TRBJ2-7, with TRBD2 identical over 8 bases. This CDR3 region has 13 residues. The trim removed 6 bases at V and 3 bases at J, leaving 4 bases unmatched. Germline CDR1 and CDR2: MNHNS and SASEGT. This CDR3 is CASRGLVLYEQYF. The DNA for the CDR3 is TGTGCCAGCAGGGGACTAGTTCTCTACGAGCAGTACTTC.